A single sample gave rise to the 2 T cell receptor beta chains below, sequenced in a study of tissue T cells after allogeneic stem cell transplantation. Time point of the sample: mouse harvest day 14 after allogeneic transplant. The graft held 10^6 splenic CD5+ T cells and 10^7 T-cell-depleted bone marrow cells. Assay: immunoSEQ multiplex PCR; the TCRdb copy retains only in-frame clones and omits some. The sample has about 3,500 clones; approximately 51% are singletons. The sequenced sample was gut tissue. The source of these receptors is a female BALB/c mouse given C57BL/6 T cells with graft-versus-host disease after an allogeneic hematopoietic cell transplant.

By share of the sample, this clone is large. Each gene name is a mouse one. The CDR3 goes on 1 residue after the read ends, and that part is filled in from the germline J gene. V usage is TRBV13-3 and J usage is TRBJ2-1, with a tentative D call TRBD1 (6 bases). The V end lost 3 bases, the J end lost 5 bases, and 9 bases lay between the germline ends. Germline CDR1 reads NNHDY; CDR2 reads SYVADS. This CDR3 comprises 13 residues. The CDR3 protein is CASSAQGNAEQFF. The covered CDR3 bases are TGTGCCAGCAGTGCCCAGGGGAATGCTGAGCAGTTC.

Of note for this clone: Germline and genes here are mouse. The read terminates 1 residue before the CDR3 end, so the remaining end is supplied by the germline J gene. V is TRBV1 and J is TRBJ2-7; D is possibly TRBD1 (6 bases). CDR1 is NSQYPW and CDR2 is LRSPGD in the germline V gene (reference sequence). Deletions cut 2 bases from V and 0 bases from J, with 8 bases between. CDR3 length equals 14 residues. CDR3 sequence: CTCSARDISYEQYF. The DNA read from the CDR3 is TGCACCTGCAGTGCACGGGACATCTCCTATGAACAGTAC.